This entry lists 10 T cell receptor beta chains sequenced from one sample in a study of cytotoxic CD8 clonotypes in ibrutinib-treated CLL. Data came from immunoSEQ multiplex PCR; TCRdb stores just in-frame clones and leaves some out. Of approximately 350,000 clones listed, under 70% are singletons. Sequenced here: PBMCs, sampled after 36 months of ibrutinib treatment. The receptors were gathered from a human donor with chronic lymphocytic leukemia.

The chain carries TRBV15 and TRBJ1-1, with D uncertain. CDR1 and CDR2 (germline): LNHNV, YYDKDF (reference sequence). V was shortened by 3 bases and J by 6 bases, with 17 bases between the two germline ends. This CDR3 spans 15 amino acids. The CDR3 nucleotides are TGTGCCACCAGCAGCCACGGACGGCCGATCGCTGAAGCTTTCTTT. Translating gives CATSSHGRPIAEAFF.

CDR3 DNA sequence: TGTGCCAGCAGCTTGGTTGCGGGGCAGAGCTACACCTTC. As protein: CASSLVAGQSYTF. This rearrangement joins TRBV5-6 to TRBJ1-2; D perhaps matches TRBD1 (5 bases). The V gene's germline CDR1 is SGHDT and CDR2 YYEEEE. Trimming pared 0 bases from V and 9 bases from J, leaving 12 bases between. This CDR3 has 13 amino acids.

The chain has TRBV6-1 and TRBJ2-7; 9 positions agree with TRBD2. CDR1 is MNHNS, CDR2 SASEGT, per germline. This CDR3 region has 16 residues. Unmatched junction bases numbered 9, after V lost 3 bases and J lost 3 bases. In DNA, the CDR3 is TGTGCCAGCAGTGAGGGCCCCGGGACTAGCTTCTACGAGCAGTACTTC. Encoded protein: CASSEGPGTSFYEQYF.

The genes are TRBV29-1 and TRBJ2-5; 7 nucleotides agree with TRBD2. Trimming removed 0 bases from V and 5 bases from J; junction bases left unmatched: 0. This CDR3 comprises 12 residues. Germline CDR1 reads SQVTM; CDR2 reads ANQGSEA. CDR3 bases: TGCAGCGTTGAAGAGGGGGGGGAGACCCAGTACTTC. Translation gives CSVEEGGETQYF.

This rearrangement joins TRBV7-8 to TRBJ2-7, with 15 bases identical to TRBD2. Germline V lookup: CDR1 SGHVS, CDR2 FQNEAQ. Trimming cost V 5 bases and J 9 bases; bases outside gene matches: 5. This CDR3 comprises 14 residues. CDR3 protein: CASSLGLAGGGQYF. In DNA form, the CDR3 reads TGTGCCAGCAGCCTCGGACTAGCGGGAGGGGGGCAGTACTTC.

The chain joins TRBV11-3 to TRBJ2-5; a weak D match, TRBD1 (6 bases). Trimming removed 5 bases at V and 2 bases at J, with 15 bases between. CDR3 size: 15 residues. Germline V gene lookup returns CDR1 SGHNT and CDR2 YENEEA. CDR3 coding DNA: TGTGCCAGCAGCGTAGGACAGTCGAGTCAAGAGACCCAGTACTTC. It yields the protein CASSVGQSSQETQYF. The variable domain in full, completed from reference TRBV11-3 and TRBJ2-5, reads EAGVVQSPRYKIIEKKQPVAFWCNPISGHNTLYWYLQNLGQGPELLIRYENEEAVDDSQLPKDRFSAERLKGVDSTLKIQPAELGDSAVYLCASSVGQSSQETQYFGPGTRLLVL.

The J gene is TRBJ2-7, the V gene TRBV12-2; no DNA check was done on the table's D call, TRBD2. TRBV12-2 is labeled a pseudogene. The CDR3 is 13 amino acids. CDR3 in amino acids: CASYSRESYEQYF. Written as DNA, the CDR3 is TGTGCAAGCTACTCCCGGGAGAGCTACGAGCAGTACTTC.

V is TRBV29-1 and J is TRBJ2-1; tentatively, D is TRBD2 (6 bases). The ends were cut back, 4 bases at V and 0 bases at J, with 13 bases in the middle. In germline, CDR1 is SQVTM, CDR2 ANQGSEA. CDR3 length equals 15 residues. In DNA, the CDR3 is TGCAGCGTTGTGGGTGCGGGGAGCTCCTACAATGAGCAGTTCTTC. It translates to CSVVGAGSSYNEQFF.

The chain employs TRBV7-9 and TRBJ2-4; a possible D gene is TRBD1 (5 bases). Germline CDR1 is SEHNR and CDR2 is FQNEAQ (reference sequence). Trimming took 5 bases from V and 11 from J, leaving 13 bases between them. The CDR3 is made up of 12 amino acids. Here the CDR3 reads CASSAHQGVQYF. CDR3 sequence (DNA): TGTGCCAGCAGCGCCCATCAGGGTGTTCAGTACTTC. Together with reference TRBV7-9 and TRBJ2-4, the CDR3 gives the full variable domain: DTGVSQNPRHKITKRGQNVTFRCDPISEHNRLYWYRQTLGQGPEFLTYFQNEAQLEKSRLLSDRFSAERPKGSFSTLEIQRTEQGDSAMYLCASSAHQGVQYFGAGTRLSVL.

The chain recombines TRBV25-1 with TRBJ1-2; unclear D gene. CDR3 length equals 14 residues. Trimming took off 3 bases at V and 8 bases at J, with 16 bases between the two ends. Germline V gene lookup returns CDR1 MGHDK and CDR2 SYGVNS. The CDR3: CASSDGPSYYGYTF. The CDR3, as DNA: TGTGCCAGCAGTGATGGTCCCTCCTATTACGGCTACACCTTC.